This TCR beta chain stems from a study of T cell responses to AZD1222 COVID-19 vaccine. The germline V and J ends were trimmed by 0 bases and 9 bases, with 18 bases remaining between them. In germline, CDR1 is SGHAT, CDR2 FQNNGV. CDR3 length: 16 residues. Details on this clone: The antigen is not known.

Profiled with immunoSEQ multiplex PCR; TCRdb holds only in-frame clones, not every one. This sample has about 63,000 clones, with under 90% found just once. Study outcomes and limitations: Donors were chiefly white British, with a greater number of females, and clonal diversity was perhaps underestimated. Spike-specific TCR breadth and depth both grew after two AZD1222 doses. CD4 TCRs linked to vaccination spanned spike, dominating at 160-218 and 743-854. Close to half of all spike-specific TCRs reportedly target regions of the variants that are unmutated.

This specimen was peripheral blood, taken 28 days after the second AZD1222 dose. This receptor was identified in an adult who received the AZD1222 COVID-19 vaccine. This rearrangement joins TRBV11-2 to TRBJ2-1; D is tentatively TRBD1 or TRBD2 (6 bases each). CDR3 DNA: TGTGCCAGCAGCTTAGATCCGGGGGCGCACTCAGGTGAGCAGTTCTTC. This sequence encodes CASSLDPGAHSGEQFF.